At least ten counts were recorded for the clone carrying this T cell receptor (beta chain). Its antigen is not identified. TCRdb re-called the 5' RACE reads with MiXCR, one entry per CDR3 protein. In the table there are around 300,000 distinct CDR3 sequences, approximately 19% of which are singletons. The sample belongs to a study of T-cell memory formation after mild COVID-19. About the research overall: TCR clusters were mostly donor specific. General observations from the study: Later expanders leaned toward CD4+, whereas clones contracting from day 15 to 85 were balanced CD4/CD8. Among CD4+ contracting clones, most were CM and EM, and CD8+ ones EMRA. Cross-reactive memory appears to have joined, as suggested by some responding clones showing up in pre-infection memory.

CDR3 length equals 14 residues. Germline values: CDR1 SGHTA, CDR2 FQGNSA. V dropped 5 bases and J dropped 3 bases, with 12 bases sitting between them. Sequences were obtained from PBMCs or a T cell subset sorted from them (not recorded which). The receptor comes from a man aged 18 to 29 who had mild COVID-19 (a few samples of this study predate the infection). Cell type and time point are not known. The chain carries TRBV7-2 and TRBJ2-3; D is ambiguous. CDR3 sequence (DNA): TGTGCCAGCAGCCCTATAGTGGGGACAGATACGCAGTATTTT. It translates to CASSPIVGTDTQYF.